The entry that follows covers one TCR beta chain sequence. Antigen specificity is unknown. CDR1 and CDR2 from the germline V gene are SGHRS and YFSETQ. The CDR3 extends over 15 amino acids. V lost 4 bases to trimming and J lost 6 bases; unmatched junction nucleotides: 6. The assay was immunoSEQ multiplex PCR, and TCRdb's table has in-frame clones only and misses some. The profile shows approximately 130,000 clones, about 86% of them singletons. This entry belongs to a study of identifying expanded T cells in peripheral blood. No infections or other immune events were documented during collection. Notes on the study in general: Technical replicates showed roughly 1.2 changed clones; approximately 2 weeks roughly 16; four weeks 19. Two-week clone count variance significantly increased as total template count grew.

Sample: blood. The J gene is TRBJ2-7, the V gene TRBV5-1, with TRBD2 matching over 14 bases. The clonotype was recovered from a person aged 18 to 70 in good health. CDR3 nucleotide sequence: TGCGCCAGCAGCCGCGGACTAGCGGGGGGTGGCGAGCAGTACTTC. Translated: CASSRGLAGGGEQYF. The entire variable domain, with the rest obtained from reference TRBV5-1 and TRBJ2-7, is as follows: KAGVTQTPRYLIKTRGQQVTLSCSPISGHRSVSWYQQTPGQGLQFLFEYFSETQRNKGNFPGRFSGRQFSNSRSEMNVSTLELGDSALYLCASSRGLAGGGEQYFGPGTRLTVT.